The 16 T cell receptor beta chains below were found in one sample sequenced in a study of T cell responses to AZD1222 COVID-19 vaccine. The repertoire was sequenced with immunoSEQ multiplex PCR; TCRdb's copy has only in-frame clones and lacks some. The sample lists about 120,000 clones; 88% were seen once. The source was peripheral blood, collected on day 0 of AZD1222 vaccination. Source of these receptors: an adult in good health.

The chain combines TRBV5-1 with TRBJ1-1; possibly TRBD1 for D (6 bases). The CDR3 contains 15 residues. Germline CDR1 and CDR2: SGHRS and YFSETQ. Trimming removed 2 bases from V and 1 base from J, with 12 bases in between. The CDR3 DNA reads TGCGCCAGCAGCTTTGAACAGGGAGGGAACACTGAAGCTTTCTTT. Translating gives CASSFEQGGNTEAFF.

The chain links TRBV6-6 to TRBJ1-6; TRBD1 aligns across 7 bases. This CDR3 is 14 amino acids long. V lost 10 bases, J lost 8 bases, and 11 bases stayed unmatched. Looked up from germline, CDR1 is MNHNY and CDR2 is SVGAGI (reference sequence). CDR3 protein: CATQPGTVYSPLHF. CDR3 nucleotides: TGTGCCACCCAGCCCGGGACAGTTTATTCACCCCTCCACTTT.

The V call is TRBV5-1, the J call TRBJ2-6; D gene ambiguous. V lost 0 bases to trimming and J lost 0 bases, with 13 bases between them. Looked up from germline, CDR1 is SGHRS and CDR2 is YFSETQ. There are 18 residues in the CDR3. The CDR3 sequence is CASSLAGDPASGANVLTF. DNA of the CDR3: TGCGCCAGCAGCTTGGCCGGAGACCCCGCCTCTGGGGCCAACGTCCTGACTTTC.

The rearrangement uses TRBV15 and TRBJ2-7; TRBD1 is a possible D gene (5 bases). Looked up from germline, CDR1 is LNHNV and CDR2 is YYDKDF (reference sequence). The V end lost 1 base, the J end lost 2 bases, and 12 bases lay between the germline ends. CDR3 size: 15 residues. The CDR3: CATSRASGNAYEQYF. CDR3 sequence (DNA): TGTGCCACCAGCAGAGCATCAGGGAATGCCTACGAGCAGTACTTC.

V and J are TRBV27 and TRBJ2-5, with D tentatively TRBD1 (6 bases). Per the germline V gene, CDR1 is MNHEY and CDR2 is SMNVEV (reference sequence). This CDR3 comprises 14 residues. Trimming took off 6 bases at V and 1 base at J, with 12 bases between the two ends. This CDR3 is CASSLGALQETQYF. As DNA, the CDR3 is TGTGCCAGCAGCTTGGGGGCCCTCCAAGAGACCCAGTACTTC.

The chain uses TRBV7-3 and TRBJ2-2; perhaps D is TRBD1 or TRBD2 (5 bases each). Deletions cut 2 bases from V and 5 bases from J, with 9 bases between. The CDR3 has 14 residues. The germline V gene encodes CDR1 SGHTA and CDR2 FQGTGA. CDR3 bases: TGTGCCAGCAGCTTATTGGGGGTTACCGGGGAGCTGTTTTTT. Its protein is CASSLLGVTGELFF. Full variable domain (rest looked up from reference TRBV7-3 and TRBJ2-2): GAGVSQTPSNKVTEKGKYVELRCDPISGHTALYWYRQSLGQGPEFLIYFQGTGAADDSGLPNDRFFAVRPEGSVSTLKIQRTERGDSAVYLCASSLLGVTGELFFGEGSRLTVL.

CDR3: CASSLQGSSYEQYF. The CDR3 coding sequence is TGCGCCAGCAGCTTGCAGGGGAGCTCCTACGAGCAGTACTTC. The chain couples TRBV5-1 to TRBJ2-7; D perhaps matches TRBD1 (6 bases). CDR1 and CDR2 from the germline V gene are SGHRS and YFSETQ. The CDR3 covers 14 residues. Deletions cut 1 base from V and 0 bases from J, with 8 bases between.

The chain uses TRBV28 and TRBJ2-2; 8 bases fit TRBD1. J was trimmed by 3 bases and V by 6 bases; bases with no gene match: 9. From germline, CDR1 is MDHEN and CDR2 SYDVKM. There are 16 residues in the CDR3. Here the CDR3 DNA reads TGTGCCAGCAGGACGTCCGGGACAGGATACACCGGGGAGCTGTTTTTT. It specifies CASRTSGTGYTGELFF.

The chain combines TRBV5-1 with TRBJ2-7; D might be TRBD1 (9 bases). In germline, CDR1 is SGHRS, CDR2 YFSETQ. There are 15 residues in the CDR3. V was pared by 4 bases and J by 3 bases, with 17 bases between. The CDR3 loop is CASSLREGQGYEQYF. In nucleotides, the CDR3 is TGCGCCAGCAGCCTCCGGGAGGGACAGGGCTACGAGCAGTACTTC.

CDR3 sequence (DNA): TGTGCCAGCAGCTTAGAGGGAGGGGGCAGAATCTATGGCTACACCTTC. Translated: CASSLEGGGRIYGYTF. V and J are TRBV7-2 and TRBJ1-2, with 7 bases lining up with TRBD1. V trimming: 1 base; J trimming: 4 bases; junction bases outside the gene matches: 9. The germline V gene encodes CDR1 SGHTA and CDR2 FQGNSA. The CDR3 is 16 residues long.

This sequence joins TRBV7-3 and TRBJ1-6; D gene ambiguous. The germline V gene encodes CDR1 SGHTA and CDR2 FQGTGA. The length of the CDR3 is 14 residues. The ends were cut back, 0 bases at V and 5 bases at J, with 5 bases in the middle. CDR3 bases: TGTGCCAGCAGCTTAACCTCTGATAATTCACCCCTCCACTTT. Translation: CASSLTSDNSPLHF.

J is TRBJ1-5 and V is TRBV11-2, with D unresolved. Trimming took off 5 bases at V and 3 bases at J, with 8 bases between the two ends. Germline CDR1 is SGHAT and CDR2 is FQNNGV. This CDR3 comprises 13 residues. CDR3 in DNA: TGTGCCAGCAGCGCGGGCTACAATCAGCCCCAGCATTTT. This encodes CASSAGYNQPQHF. Full variable domain (rest looked up from reference TRBV11-2 and TRBJ1-5): EAGVAQSPRYKIIEKRQSVAFWCNPISGHATLYWYQQILGQGPKLLIQFQNNGVVDDSQLPKDRFSAERLKGVDSTLKIQPAKLEDSAVYLCASSAGYNQPQHFGDGTRLSIL.

CDR3 in DNA: TGTGCCAGCAGCGCTACGCAGGGGAGCAATCAGCCCCAGCATTTT. Translated: CASSATQGSNQPQHF. The V gene is TRBV3-1 (or the pseudogene TRBV3-2), the J gene TRBJ1-5; possibly TRBD1 for D (6 bases). Germline lookup yields CDR1 LGHDT and CDR2 YNNKEL (reference sequence). This CDR3 spans 15 amino acids. V lost 5 bases and J lost 1, with 12 bases in between.

The chain is built from TRBV19 and TRBJ1-1; D gene uncertain. V gave up 5 bases and J gave up 0 bases, with 10 bases separating them. This CDR3 region has 14 residues. Germline V gene data show CDR1 as LNHDA and CDR2 as SQIVND (reference sequence). The CDR3 sequence: CASSPSRLNTEAFF. CDR3 coding DNA: TGTGCCAGTAGTCCCTCTCGGTTGAACACTGAAGCTTTCTTT.

V gene TRBV7-2 combines with J gene TRBJ1-2; 11 nucleotides line up with TRBD1. The CDR3 consists of 16 residues. Germline loops: CDR1 SGHTA, CDR2 FQGNSA. V gave up 5 bases and J gave up 7 bases; unmatched junction bases: 12. CDR3 in amino acids: CASSPVRTGGHSGYTF. The CDR3 DNA is TGTGCCAGCAGCCCGGTCAGGACAGGGGGCCATAGTGGCTACACCTTC.

The chain employs TRBV11-2 and TRBJ2-7; D not resolved. V lost 5 bases and J 6 bases, leaving 11 bases between the germline ends. The CDR3 sequence is 12 residues long. Germline V gene lookup returns CDR1 SGHAT and CDR2 FQNNGV. The CDR3 spells CASSPRPGEQYF. In nucleotides, the CDR3 is TGTGCCAGCAGCCCCCGCCCAGGCGAGCAGTACTTC.